The 18 T cell receptor beta chains given below trace back to one sample, sequenced in a study of shared clonotypes between healthy human individuals. Sequencing was performed with immunoSEQ multiplex PCR; in TCRdb, only in-frame clones are kept and a portion is missing. Of 450,000 to 500,000 clones in the sample, approximately 84% were seen once. Sequenced input: PBMCs. These TCRs come from a woman aged 40 to 50 in good health. Some clones in this sample may be carry-over from other donors' samples.

The chain joins TRBV7-2 to TRBJ2-4; tentatively, D is TRBD1 or TRBD2 (6 bases each). This CDR3 has 13 amino acids. Trimming removed 7 bases at V and 8 bases at J, with 15 bases between. Per the germline V gene, CDR1 is SGHTA and CDR2 is FQGNSA. DNA of the CDR3: TGTGCCAGCACCGAGAACAGGGAGGACATTCAGTACTTC. Translation gives CASTENREDIQYF.

V and J are TRBV6-1 and TRBJ2-1; D may be TRBD1 or TRBD2 (5 bases each). Deletions cut 2 bases from V and 9 bases from J, with 17 bases between. The germline V gene has CDR1 MNHNS and CDR2 SASEGT. The CDR3 contains 15 residues. The CDR3 DNA reads TGTGCCAGCAGTGAATTCAAGGGGCGCCGGGGTGAGCAGTTCTTC. Its translation is CASSEFKGRRGEQFF.

V usage is TRBV5-1 and J usage is TRBJ1-2, with D possibly TRBD1 on 5 matching bases. The ends were cut back, 4 bases at V and 8 bases at J, with 15 bases in the middle. Germline V lookup: CDR1 SGHRS, CDR2 YFSETQ. CDR3 size: 13 residues. CDR3 in DNA: TGCGCCAGCAGCCCCGGGGGGGTCTCGGGCTACACCTTC. It encodes CASSPGGVSGYTF.

The chain employs TRBV10-1 and TRBJ2-1; perhaps TRBD2 as D (5 bases). Germline V lookup: CDR1 WNHNN, CDR2 SYGVQD (reference sequence). This CDR3 is 15 amino acids long. The V end was cut by 6 bases, the J end by 9 bases, with 21 bases between. The CDR3 sequence is CASSWFLEGESEQFF. CDR3 coding DNA: TGCGCCAGCAGCTGGTTTCTAGAGGGTGAGAGTGAGCAGTTCTTC.

The chain links TRBV29-1 to TRBJ1-5; D might be TRBD1 (5 bases). Germline V lookup: CDR1 SQVTM, CDR2 ANQGSEA. The germline V and J ends were trimmed by 4 bases and 4 bases, with 11 bases remaining between them. This CDR3 spans 13 amino acids. The CDR3 sequence is CSVGGAKNQPQHF. In DNA form, the CDR3 reads TGCAGCGTTGGAGGGGCGAAGAATCAGCCCCAGCATTTT.

CDR3 sequence reads: CASKRDFSRGVDTQYF. In DNA form, the CDR3 reads TGTGCCAGCAAGAGAGACTTTTCGCGGGGCGTAGATACGCAGTATTTT. The chain combines TRBV6-6 with TRBJ2-3; D possibly corresponds to TRBD2 (6 bases). Germline V CDR1 and CDR2: MNHNY, SVGAGI (reference sequence). This CDR3 contains 16 residues. The V end lost 7 bases, the J end lost 5 bases, and 22 bases lay between the germline ends.

The chain is built from TRBV29-1 and TRBJ1-1; 7 bases map to TRBD1. The germline V gene has CDR1 SQVTM and CDR2 ANQGSEA. After removal of 0 bases from V and 5 bases from J, the junction contained 6 bases not matched to a gene. The length of the CDR3 is 14 residues. CDR3: CSVEERGRRTEAFF. In nucleotides, the CDR3 is TGCAGCGTTGAAGAGAGGGGGCGCCGGACTGAAGCTTTCTTT.

This clone was recorded at least ten times. The chain uses TRBV7-6 and TRBJ2-1; unclear D gene. Germline V gene lookup returns CDR1 SGHVS and CDR2 FNYEAQ. V was clipped by 1 base and J by 2 bases, with 9 bases between them. CDR3 length equals 15 residues. The CDR3 is CASSLVPEAYNEQFF. CDR3 bases: TGTGCCAGCAGCTTAGTTCCAGAGGCCTACAATGAGCAGTTCTTC.

The sample holds one count of this clone. The V call is TRBV6-5, the J call TRBJ2-2, with a tentative D call TRBD1 (6 bases). This CDR3 contains 15 residues. With 4 bases removed from V and 8 bases from J, the gap between germline ends came to 17 bases. Germline V gives CDR1 MNHEY, CDR2 SVGAGI. The CDR3 DNA follows: TGTGCCAGCAGTTTCCTCGGGACACTATTGGGGGAGCTGTTTTTT. Encoded protein: CASSFLGTLLGELFF.

The sample holds a few counts of this clone. The genes are TRBV9 and TRBJ2-4; 10 nucleotides line up with TRBD2. The CDR3 spans 14 residues. The junction had 0 bases not matched to a gene; V was cut back by 0 bases and J by 6 bases. Germline V lookup: CDR1 SGDLS, CDR2 YYNGEE. CDR3 protein: CASSVGTSGNIQYF. As DNA, the CDR3 is TGTGCCAGCAGCGTAGGGACTAGCGGAAACATTCAGTACTTC.

The V and J genes are TRBV30 and TRBJ2-7; tentative D call: TRBD1 (6 bases). CDR1 and CDR2 from the germline V gene are GTSNPN and SVGIG (reference sequence). Trimming left V 0 bases short and J 7 bases short, with 25 bases between. The CDR3 sequence is 17 residues long. The CDR3 nucleotides read TGTGCCTGGAGTGTGGGGTTAGGGGGAACCCTACCGGGGGAGCAGTACTTC. Protein product: CAWSVGLGGTLPGEQYF.

This clone has just a few counts. V gene TRBV29-1 combines with J gene TRBJ2-2; a weak D match, TRBD2 (6 bases). This CDR3 region has 14 residues. Germline assignment: CDR1 SQVTM and CDR2 ANQGSEA. V shed 4 bases and J shed 4 bases, with 13 bases lying between them. CDR3 nucleotide sequence: TGCAGCGTTGGGACGGGAGACGTCACCGGGGAGCTGTTTTTT. Protein product: CSVGTGDVTGELFF.

The chain couples TRBV13 to TRBJ2-3; possibly TRBD1 for D (6 bases). Germline CDR1 reads PRHDT; CDR2 reads FYEKMQ (reference sequence). Trimming took 5 bases from V and 6 from J, leaving 15 bases between them. The CDR3 runs to 14 residues. This CDR3 reads CASSSPDSRDTQYF. The CDR3 nucleotides are TGTGCCAGCAGCAGCCCGGACAGTCGGGATACGCAGTATTTT. Filled out from reference TRBV13 and TRBJ2-3, the complete variable domain reads AAGVIQSPRHLIKEKRETATLKCYPIPRHDTVYWYQQGPGQDPQFLISFYEKMQSDKGSIPDRFSAQQFSDYHSELNMSSLELGDSALYFCASSSPDSRDTQYFGPGTRLTVL.

The V gene is TRBV28, the J gene TRBJ2-3; D is ambiguous. The CDR3 extends over 16 amino acids. Per germline, CDR1 MDHEN and CDR2 SYDVKM. V shed 6 bases and J shed 1 base, with 17 bases lying between them. The CDR3 reads CASRRSKGSGTDTQYF. In nucleotides, the CDR3 is TGTGCCAGCAGACGTTCGAAAGGCAGCGGCACAGATACGCAGTATTTT.

The chain carries TRBV5-4 and TRBJ1-1; TRBD1 is a possible D gene (5 bases). The CDR3 covers 14 residues. V was cut by 5 bases and J by 2 bases, with 13 bases left in between. Germline CDR1 SGHNT, CDR2 YYREEE (reference sequence). DNA of the CDR3: TGTGCCAGCAGGAACGACAGATTTAACACTGAAGCTTTCTTT. It translates to CASRNDRFNTEAFF. The whole variable domain, filled in from reference TRBV5-4 and TRBJ1-1, reads ETGVTQSPTHLIKTRGQQVTLRCSSQSGHNTVSWYQQALGQGPQFIFQYYREEENGRGNFPPRFSGLQFPNYSSELNVNALELDDSALYLCASRNDRFNTEAFFGQGTRLTVV.

Note on this clone: A read error is likely here: a far larger clone is one base away. The rearrangement joins TRBV15 to TRBJ2-7, with D possibly TRBD1 on 6 matching bases. The V end was cut by 1 base, the J end by 5 bases, with 12 bases between. Per the germline V gene, CDR1 is LNHNV and CDR2 is YYDKDF (reference sequence). This CDR3 comprises 14 residues. The CDR3 sequence is CATSRAGTYHEQYF. CDR3 nucleotides: TGTGCCACCAGCAGAGCCGGGACATACCACGAGCAGTACTTC.

Concerning this clone itself: The sample carries other DNA sequences with the same CDR3. V is TRBV7-2 and J is TRBJ2-1; TRBD2 matches at 7 bases. The V and J ends lost 1 base and 0 bases, in that order; junction bases with no gene match: 0. The V gene's germline CDR1 is SGHTA and CDR2 FQGNSA. The CDR3 is made up of 15 amino acids. CDR3 DNA sequence: TGTGCCAGCAGCTTAGGCGGGGGCTCCTACAATGAGCAGTTCTTC. It codes for CASSLGGGSYNEQFF.

Note on this clone: A far more abundant clone sits one base away, making this likely a read error. The chain has TRBV7-2 and TRBJ1-2, with D tentatively TRBD1 (6 bases). This CDR3 comprises 14 residues. Germline values: CDR1 SGHTA, CDR2 FQGNSA. The V and J ends lost 8 bases and 8 bases respectively, with 21 bases between them. For the CDR3, the DNA is TGTGCCAGCGGCCCTATGTGGCAGGGGAGCGGCTACACCTTC. Amino acids: CASGPMWQGSGYTF.